The subject of this entry is one T cell receptor (beta chain). The antigen remains undetermined. The data are from a study of cytomegalovirus exposure and HLA in healthy donors. With V trimmed by 4 bases and J by 7 bases, 7 bases remained unmatched. CDR3 size: 13 residues. The germline V gene encodes CDR1 SEHNR and CDR2 FQNEAQ (reference sequence). Broader study findings: Presence/absence comparisons presumed near-even sequencing depth among donors.

The PCR had 60 Vbeta and 13 Jbeta primers. Assay used: immunoSEQ multiplex PCR; TCRdb lists only in-frame clones, some missing. The table lists hundreds of thousands of clones, 72% of them singletons. The clonotype was recovered from a female donor in good health and CMV-seronegative. The chain joins TRBV7-9 to TRBJ2-7, with 7 bases matching TRBD1. The specimen sequenced was PBMCs. Here the CDR3 reads CASSSTNRGEQYF. The CDR3 nucleotides are TGTGCCAGCAGCTCAACCAACAGGGGAGAGCAGTACTTC.